The entry below describes one TCR beta chain. What it binds is not known. The CDR3 covers 14 residues. The germline gives CDR1 MNHNY, CDR2 SVGAGI (reference sequence). Trimming cost V 4 bases and J 7 bases, with 14 bases left between them. The sample originates from a study of graft-versus-host responses after intestinal transplantation. On the study more broadly: Each patient got anti-thymocyte globulin induction, then tacrolimus and steroids for roughly 3 years.

The table came from immunoSEQ multiplex PCR; TCRdb's copy has only in-frame clones and leaves some out. The sample lists about 71,000 clones; around 90% were seen once. The V call is TRBV6-6, the J call TRBJ2-1; D is perhaps TRBD1 (6 bases). The TCR comes from a human donor who received an intestinal transplant. Sequencing was performed on unstimulated CD8+ T cells sorted from spleen or lymph node cells, taken before intestinal transplant. CDR3 in amino acids: CASSSVTGSNEQFF. The CDR3 region has the DNA TGTGCCAGCAGTTCCGTGACAGGTTCGAATGAGCAGTTCTTC.